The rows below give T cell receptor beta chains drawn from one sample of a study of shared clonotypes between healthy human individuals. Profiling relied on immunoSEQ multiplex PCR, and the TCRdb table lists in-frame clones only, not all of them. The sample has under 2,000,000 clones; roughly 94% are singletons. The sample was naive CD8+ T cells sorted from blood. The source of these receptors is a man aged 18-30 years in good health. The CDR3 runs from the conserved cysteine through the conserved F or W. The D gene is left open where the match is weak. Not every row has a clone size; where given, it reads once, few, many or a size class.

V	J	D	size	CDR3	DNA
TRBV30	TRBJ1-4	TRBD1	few	CASRGLGINEKLFF	TGTGCCTCAAGGGGGCTGGGGATTAATGAAAAACTGTTTTTT
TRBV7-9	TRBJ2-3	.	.	CASSLGSTDTQYF	TGTGCCAGCAGCTTAGGGAGCACAGATACGCAGTATTTT
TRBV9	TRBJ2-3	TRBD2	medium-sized	CASSESSGRAILTDTQYF	TGTGCCAGCAGCGAATCAAGCGGGAGGGCCATTTTAACAGATACGCAGTATTTT
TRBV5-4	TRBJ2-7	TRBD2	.	CASSYGLAYEQYF	TGTGCCAGCAGCTACGGACTAGCCTACGAGCAGTACTTC
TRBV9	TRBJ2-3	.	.	CASSSGLPDTQYF	TGTGCCAGCAGCTCCGGACTTCCAGATACGCAGTATTTT
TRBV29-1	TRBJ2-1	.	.	CSVEWQSSYNEQFF	TGCAGCGTGGAGTGGCAGAGCTCCTACAATGAGCAGTTCTTC
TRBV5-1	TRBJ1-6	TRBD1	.	CASSPPVVGQGVYNSPLHF	TGCGCCAGCAGCCCACCGGTTGTAGGACAGGGCGTCTATAATTCACCCCTCCACTTT
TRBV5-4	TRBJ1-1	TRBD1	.	CASSLQGAYSTEAFF	TGTGCCAGCAGCTTGCAGGGGGCATATAGCACTGAAGCTTTCTTT
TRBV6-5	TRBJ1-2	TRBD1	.	CASSYQMDRIYGYTF	TGTGCCAGCAGTTACCAGATGGACAGGATCTATGGCTACACCTTC
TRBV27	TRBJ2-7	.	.	CASSLGVVAYEQYF	TGTGCCAGCAGTTTGGGGGTGGTCGCCTACGAGCAGTACTTC